This TCR beta chain was captured in a study of monozygotic twins with inflammatory bowel disease. Whole blood supplied total RNA, and T cells were not sorted. About this clonotype: The antigen is not known.

CDR1 is SGHVS, CDR2 FQNEAQ, per germline. CDR3 length equals 16 residues. Study conclusions and caveats: Different subtypes (of T cells) could not be told apart from one another.

The cDNA of both the TCRalpha and TCRbeta chains was subjected to two nested PCRs of around 16 and 10 cycles. TCRdb processed the 5' RACE reads again and assigns one entry to each CDR3 protein, with no DNA. The sample spans tens of thousands of distinct CDR3 sequences; the ten largest clones claim less than 7.5%. The source of this sequence is a human donor with ulcerative colitis or Crohn's disease, or a healthy co-twin of an affected twin (not recorded which). Source material: blood. V usage is TRBV7-8 and J usage is TRBJ2-1; checking the TCRdb D call of TRBD2 is not possible without DNA. The CDR3 sequence is CASSPLAGLAGVEQFF.